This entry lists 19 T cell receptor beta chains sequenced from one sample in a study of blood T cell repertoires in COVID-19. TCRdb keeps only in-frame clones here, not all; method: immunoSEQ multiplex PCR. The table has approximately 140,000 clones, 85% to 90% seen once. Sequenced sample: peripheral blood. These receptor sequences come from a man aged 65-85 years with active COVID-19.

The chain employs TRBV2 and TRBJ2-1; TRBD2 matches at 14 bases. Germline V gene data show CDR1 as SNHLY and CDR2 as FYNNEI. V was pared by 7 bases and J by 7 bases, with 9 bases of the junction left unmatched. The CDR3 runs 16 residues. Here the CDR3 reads CASKFRGTSGSNEQFF. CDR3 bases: TGTGCCAGCAAATTTAGGGGGACTAGCGGGAGTAATGAGCAGTTCTTC.

CDR3: CASSLEGQGRYGYTF. In nucleotides, the CDR3 is TGCGCCAGCAGCTTGGAGGGACAGGGTCGATATGGCTACACCTTC. The gene calls are TRBV5-1 and TRBJ1-2; 9 bases align to TRBD1. Germline CDR1 SGHRS, CDR2 YFSETQ. The V and J ends lost 0 bases and 5 bases, in that order; junction bases with no gene match: 5. CDR3 size: 15 residues.

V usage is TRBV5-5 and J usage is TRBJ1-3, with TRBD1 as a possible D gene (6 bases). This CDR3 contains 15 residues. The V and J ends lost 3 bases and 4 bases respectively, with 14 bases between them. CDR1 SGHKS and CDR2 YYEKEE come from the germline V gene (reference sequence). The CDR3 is CASSSQGSAGNTIYF. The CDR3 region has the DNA TGTGCCAGCAGCTCACAGGGATCTGCCGGAAACACCATATATTTT.

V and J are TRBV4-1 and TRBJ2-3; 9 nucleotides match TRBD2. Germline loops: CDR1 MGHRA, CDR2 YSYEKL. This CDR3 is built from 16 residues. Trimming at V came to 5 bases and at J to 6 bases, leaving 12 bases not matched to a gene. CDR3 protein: CASSSPGLAGPDTQYF. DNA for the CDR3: TGCGCCAGCAGCTCCCCCGGGCTAGCGGGACCGGATACGCAGTATTTT.

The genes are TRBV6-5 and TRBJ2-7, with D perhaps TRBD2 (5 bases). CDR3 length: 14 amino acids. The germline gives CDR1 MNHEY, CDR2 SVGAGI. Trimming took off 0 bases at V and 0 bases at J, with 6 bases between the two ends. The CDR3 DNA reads TGTGCCAGCAGTTACTCACTAGGCTCCTACGAGCAGTACTTC. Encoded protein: CASSYSLGSYEQYF.

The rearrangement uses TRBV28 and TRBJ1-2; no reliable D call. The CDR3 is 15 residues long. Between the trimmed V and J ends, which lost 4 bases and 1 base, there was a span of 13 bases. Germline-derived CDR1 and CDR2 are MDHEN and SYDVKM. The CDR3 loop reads CASSSYSKSNYGYTF. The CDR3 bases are TGTGCCAGCAGTTCATACAGCAAAAGTAACTATGGCTACACCTTC.

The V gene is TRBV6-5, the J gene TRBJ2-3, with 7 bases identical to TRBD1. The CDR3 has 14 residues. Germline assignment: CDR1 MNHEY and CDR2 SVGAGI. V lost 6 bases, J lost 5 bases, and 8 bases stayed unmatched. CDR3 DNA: TGTGCCAGCAGATTACAGGGGTCGGGAGATACGCAGTATTTT. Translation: CASRLQGSGDTQYF.

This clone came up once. The CDR3: CSVHSGRAAETQYF. CDR3 bases: TGCAGCGTACATAGCGGGAGGGCTGCAGAGACCCAGTACTTC. The chain is built from TRBV29-1 and TRBJ2-5; 11 bases line up with TRBD2. The CDR3 totals 14 residues. Per germline, CDR1 SQVTM and CDR2 ANQGSEA. V shed 6 bases and J 4 bases; nucleotides not matched to a gene: 7. The whole variable domain, filled in from reference TRBV29-1 and TRBJ2-5, reads SAVISQKPSRDICQRGTSLTIQCQVDSQVTMMFWYRQQPGQSLTLIATANQGSEATYESGFVIDKFPISRPNLTFSTLTVSNMSPEDSSIYLCSVHSGRAAETQYFGPGTRLLVL.

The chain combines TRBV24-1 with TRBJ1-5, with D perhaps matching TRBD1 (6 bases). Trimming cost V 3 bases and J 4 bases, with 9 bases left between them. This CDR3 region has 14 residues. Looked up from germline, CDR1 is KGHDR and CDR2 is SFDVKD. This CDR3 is CATSDPRGNQPQHF. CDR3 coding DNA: TGTGCCACCAGTGATCCGAGGGGGAATCAGCCCCAGCATTTT.

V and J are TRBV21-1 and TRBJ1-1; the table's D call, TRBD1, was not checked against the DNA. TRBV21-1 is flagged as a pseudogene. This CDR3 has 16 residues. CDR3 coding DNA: TGTGCCAGCAGCAAATGGTGGGTGGGCAGGGGGCCTGGAGCTTTCTTT. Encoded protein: CASSKWWVGRGPGAFF.

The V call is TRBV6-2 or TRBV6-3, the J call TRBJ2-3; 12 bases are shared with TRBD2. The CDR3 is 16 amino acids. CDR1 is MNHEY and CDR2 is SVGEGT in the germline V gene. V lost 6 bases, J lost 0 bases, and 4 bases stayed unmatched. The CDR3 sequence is CASSPSGRGSTDTQYF. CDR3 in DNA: TGTGCCAGCAGCCCTAGCGGGAGGGGTAGCACAGATACGCAGTATTTT.

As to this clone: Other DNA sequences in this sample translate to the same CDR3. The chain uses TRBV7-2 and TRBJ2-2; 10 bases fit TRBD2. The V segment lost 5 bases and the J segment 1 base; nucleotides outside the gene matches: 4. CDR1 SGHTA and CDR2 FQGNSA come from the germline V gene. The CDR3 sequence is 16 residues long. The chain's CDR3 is CASSPRTSGNTGELFF. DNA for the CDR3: TGTGCCAGCAGCCCACGGACTAGCGGGAACACCGGGGAGCTGTTTTTT.

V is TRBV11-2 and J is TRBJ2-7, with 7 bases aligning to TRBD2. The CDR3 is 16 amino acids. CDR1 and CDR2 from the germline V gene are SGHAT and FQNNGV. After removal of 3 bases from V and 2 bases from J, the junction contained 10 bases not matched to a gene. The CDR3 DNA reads TGTGCCAGCAGCTTTATAGGGCCGGGAGGCACCTACGAGCAGTACTTC. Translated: CASSFIGPGGTYEQYF.

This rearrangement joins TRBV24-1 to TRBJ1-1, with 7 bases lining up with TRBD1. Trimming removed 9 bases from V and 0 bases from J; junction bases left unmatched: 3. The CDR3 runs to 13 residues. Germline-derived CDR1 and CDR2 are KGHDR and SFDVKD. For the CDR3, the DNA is TGTGCCACCTCGACAGGGCTGAACACTGAAGCTTTCTTT. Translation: CATSTGLNTEAFF.

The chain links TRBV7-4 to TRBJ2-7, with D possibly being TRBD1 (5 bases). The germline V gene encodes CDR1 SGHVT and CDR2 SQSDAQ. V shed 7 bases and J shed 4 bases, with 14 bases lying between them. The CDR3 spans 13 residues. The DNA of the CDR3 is TGTGCCAGCATTACAGGTGGTATGTACGAGCAGTACTTC. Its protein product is CASITGGMYEQYF.

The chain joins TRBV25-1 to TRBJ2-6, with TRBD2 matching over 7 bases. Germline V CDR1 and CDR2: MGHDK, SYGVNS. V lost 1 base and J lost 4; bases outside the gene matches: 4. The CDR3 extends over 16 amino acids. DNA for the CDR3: TGTGCCAGCAGTGAATCGGGAGGAACGGGGGCCAACGTCCTGACTTTC. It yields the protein CASSESGGTGANVLTF.

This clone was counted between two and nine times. In nucleotides, the CDR3 is TGTGCCAGCAGTTACGGGTGGGCGGGGAGCTCCTACGAGCAGTACTTC. Translated: CASSYGWAGSSYEQYF. The rearrangement links TRBV6-6 to TRBJ2-7; perhaps TRBD2 as D (6 bases). Germline V gene data show CDR1 as MNHNY and CDR2 as SVGAGI (reference sequence). This CDR3 is 16 amino acids long. The V and J ends lost 2 bases and 0 bases respectively, with 14 bases between them.

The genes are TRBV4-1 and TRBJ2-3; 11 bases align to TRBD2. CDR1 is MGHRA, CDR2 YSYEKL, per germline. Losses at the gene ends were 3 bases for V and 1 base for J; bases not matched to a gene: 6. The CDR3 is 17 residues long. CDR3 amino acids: CASSQNPGLAGTDTQYF. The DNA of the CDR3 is TGCGCCAGCAGCCAGAACCCGGGACTAGCGGGCACAGATACGCAGTATTTT.

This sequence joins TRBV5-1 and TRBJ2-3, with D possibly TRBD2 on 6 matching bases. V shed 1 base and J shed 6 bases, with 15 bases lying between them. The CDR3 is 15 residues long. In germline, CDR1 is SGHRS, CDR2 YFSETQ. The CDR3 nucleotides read TGCGCCAGCAGCTTGAACCCGGGACTGCGGGATACGCAGTATTTT. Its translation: CASSLNPGLRDTQYF.